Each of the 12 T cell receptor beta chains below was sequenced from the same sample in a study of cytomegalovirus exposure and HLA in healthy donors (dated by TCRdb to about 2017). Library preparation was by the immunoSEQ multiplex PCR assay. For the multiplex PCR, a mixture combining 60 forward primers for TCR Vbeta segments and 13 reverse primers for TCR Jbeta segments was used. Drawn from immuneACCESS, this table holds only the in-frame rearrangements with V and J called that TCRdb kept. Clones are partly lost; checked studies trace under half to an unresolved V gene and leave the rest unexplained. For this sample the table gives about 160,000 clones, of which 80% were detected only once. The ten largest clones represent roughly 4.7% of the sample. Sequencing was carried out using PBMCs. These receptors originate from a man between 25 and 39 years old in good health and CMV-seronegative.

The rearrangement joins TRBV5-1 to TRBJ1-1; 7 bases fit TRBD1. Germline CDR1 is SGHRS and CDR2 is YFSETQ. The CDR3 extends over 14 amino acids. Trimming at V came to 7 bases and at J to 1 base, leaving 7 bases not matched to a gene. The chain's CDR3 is CASFQGGRNTEAFF. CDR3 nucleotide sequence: TGCGCCAGCTTCCAGGGGGGCAGGAACACTGAAGCTTTCTTT.

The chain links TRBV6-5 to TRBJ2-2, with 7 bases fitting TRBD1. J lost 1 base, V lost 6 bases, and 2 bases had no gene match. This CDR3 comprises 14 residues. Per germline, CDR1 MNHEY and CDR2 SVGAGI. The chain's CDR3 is CASSRGWNTGELFF. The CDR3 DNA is TGTGCCAGCAGCAGGGGGTGGAACACCGGGGAGCTGTTTTTT.

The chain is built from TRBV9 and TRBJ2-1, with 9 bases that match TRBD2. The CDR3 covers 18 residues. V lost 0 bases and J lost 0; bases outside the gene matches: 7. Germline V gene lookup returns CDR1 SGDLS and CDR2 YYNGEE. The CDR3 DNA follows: TGTGCCAGCAGCGTAGATTCTAGCGGGGTACCCTCCTACAATGAGCAGTTCTTC. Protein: CASSVDSSGVPSYNEQFF. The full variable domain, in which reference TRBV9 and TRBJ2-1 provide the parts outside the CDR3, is DSGVTQTPKHLITATGQRVTLRCSPRSGDLSVYWYQQSLDQGLQFLIQYYNGEERAKGNILERFSAQQFPDLHSELNLSSLELGDSALYFCASSVDSSGVPSYNEQFFGPGTRLTVL.

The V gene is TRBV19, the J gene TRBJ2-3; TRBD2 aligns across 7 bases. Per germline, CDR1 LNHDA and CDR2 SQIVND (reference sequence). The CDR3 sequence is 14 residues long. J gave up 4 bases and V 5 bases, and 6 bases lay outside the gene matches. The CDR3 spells CASSASSGPDTQYF. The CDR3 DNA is TGTGCCAGTAGTGCCTCTAGCGGCCCAGATACGCAGTATTTT. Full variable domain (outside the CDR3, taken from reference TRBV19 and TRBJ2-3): DGGITQSPKYLFRKEGQNVTLSCEQNLNHDAMYWYRQDPGQGLRLIYYSQIVNDFQKGDIAEGYSVSREKKESFPLTVTSAQKNPTAFYLCASSASSGPDTQYFGPGTRLTVL.

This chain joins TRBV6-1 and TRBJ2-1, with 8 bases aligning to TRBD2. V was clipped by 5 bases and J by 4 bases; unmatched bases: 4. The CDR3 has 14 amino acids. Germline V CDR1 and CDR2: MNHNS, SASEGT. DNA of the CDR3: TGTGCCAGCAGTCCGGCTAGCGGGTACAATGAGCAGTTCTTC. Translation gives CASSPASGYNEQFF.

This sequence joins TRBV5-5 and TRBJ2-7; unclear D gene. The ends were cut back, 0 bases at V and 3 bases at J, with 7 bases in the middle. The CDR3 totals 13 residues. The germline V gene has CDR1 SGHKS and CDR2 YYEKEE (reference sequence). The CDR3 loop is CASSLGARYEQYF. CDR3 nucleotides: TGTGCCAGCAGCTTGGGGGCTCGCTACGAGCAGTACTTC.

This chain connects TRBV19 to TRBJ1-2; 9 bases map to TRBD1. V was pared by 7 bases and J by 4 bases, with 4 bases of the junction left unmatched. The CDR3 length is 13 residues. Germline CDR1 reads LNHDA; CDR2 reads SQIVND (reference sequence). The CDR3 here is CASKPGQGYGYTF. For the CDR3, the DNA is TGTGCCAGTAAACCGGGACAGGGCTATGGCTACACCTTC.

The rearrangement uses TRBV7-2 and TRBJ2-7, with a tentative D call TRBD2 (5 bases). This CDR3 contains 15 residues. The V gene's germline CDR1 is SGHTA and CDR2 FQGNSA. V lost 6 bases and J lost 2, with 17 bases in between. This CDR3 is CASSNRGQAAYEQYF. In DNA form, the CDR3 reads TGTGCCAGCAGTAACCGAGGGCAGGCCGCCTACGAGCAGTACTTC.

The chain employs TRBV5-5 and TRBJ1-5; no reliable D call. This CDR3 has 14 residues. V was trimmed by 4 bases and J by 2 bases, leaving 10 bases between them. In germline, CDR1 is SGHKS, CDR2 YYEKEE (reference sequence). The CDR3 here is CASSRLLGNQPQHF. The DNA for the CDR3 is TGTGCCAGCAGCCGTCTGTTAGGCAATCAGCCCCAGCATTTT.

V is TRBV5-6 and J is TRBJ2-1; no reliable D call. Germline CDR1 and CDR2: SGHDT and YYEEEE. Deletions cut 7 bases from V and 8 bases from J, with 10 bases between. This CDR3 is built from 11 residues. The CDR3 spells CASAREDEQFF. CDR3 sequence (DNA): TGTGCCAGCGCACGAGAGGATGAGCAGTTCTTC.

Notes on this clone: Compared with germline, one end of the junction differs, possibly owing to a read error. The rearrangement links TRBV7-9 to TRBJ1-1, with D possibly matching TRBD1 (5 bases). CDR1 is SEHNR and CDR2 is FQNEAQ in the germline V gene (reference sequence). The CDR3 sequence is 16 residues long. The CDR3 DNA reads TGTTCCAGCAGCTTACTGGGGGGGTCCAAGAACACTGAAGCTTTCTTT. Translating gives CSSSLLGGSKNTEAFF. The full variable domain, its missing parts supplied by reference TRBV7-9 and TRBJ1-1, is DTGVSQNPRHKITKRGQNVTFRCDPISEHNRLYWYRQTLGQGPEFLTYFQNEAQLEKSRLLSDRFSAERPKGSFSTLEIQRTEQGDSAMYLCSSSLLGGSKNTEAFFGQGTRLTVV.

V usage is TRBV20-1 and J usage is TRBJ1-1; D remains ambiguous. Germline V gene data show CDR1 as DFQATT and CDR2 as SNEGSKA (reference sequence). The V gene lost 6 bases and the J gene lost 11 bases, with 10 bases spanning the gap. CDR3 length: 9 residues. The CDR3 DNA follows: TGCAGTGCCGCCAATCAGGCTTTCTTT. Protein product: CSAANQAFF.